These T cell receptor beta chains were read from a single sample in a study of patients and donors after allogeneic stem cell transplantation. TCRdb passed the RT-PCR reads through MiXCR, listing each CDR3 protein once. The sample records about 24,000 distinct CDR3 sequences, approximately 39% being singletons. The source material was blood, either unsorted or a sorted T cell fraction (not recorded which). These receptors were taken from a human donor who was either an allogeneic HSCT recipient or a stem cell or donor lymphocyte infusion donor (not recorded which). It is not recorded whose cells these are; they may come from a transplant donor. Each CDR3 is given with its conserved first and last residue. A D gene is named only where the DNA matches it firmly. Where a row states a size, it is once, few, many or the class of an expanded clone; other rows omit it.

NA,TRBV20-1,TRBJ1-5,NA,TGCAGTGCTAGAGCTGGGCAGAGCAATCAGCCCCAGCATTTT,CSARAGQSNQPQHF
NA,TRBV20-1,TRBJ1-1,NA,TGCAGTGCTATTAGAGAGTACACTGAAGCTTTCTTT,CSAIREYTEAFF
NA,TRBV6-6,TRBJ1-5,NA,TGTGCCAGCTCTAGTAGGGCGTGGCGTTACAATCAGCCCCAGCATTTT,CASSSRAWRYNQPQHF
NA,TRBV27,TRBJ1-5,NA,TGTGCCAGCAGTTTTCGGGGGGCGAATCAGCCCCAGCATTTT,CASSFRGANQPQHF
TRBD1,TRBV4-1,TRBJ2-4,few,TGCGCCAGCAGCTTAGACAGGGGCGCCAAAAACATTCAGTACTTC,CASSLDRGAKNIQYF
TRBD1,TRBV11-2,TRBJ1-6,few,TGTGCCAGCAGCCGGGACAGGGGAGGCTCACCCCTCCACTTT,CASSRDRGGSPLHF
NA,TRBV7-9,TRBJ1-2,NA,TGTGCCAGCAGCTCGGACACAGTAGGTGGCTACACCTTC,CASSSDTVGGYTF
NA,TRBV3-1,TRBJ2-7,NA,TGTGCCAGCAGAAAATGGGGGAGCAGATCCTACGAGCAGTACTTC,CASRKWGSRSYEQYF
NA,TRBV20-1,TRBJ1-4,few,TGCAGTGCCCAGGGACGGTCTAATGAAAAACTGTTTTTT,CSAQGRSNEKLFF
NA,TRBV20-1,TRBJ1-2,few,TGCAGTGCCAAGACACTTTATGGCTACACCTTC,CSAKTLYGYTF
NA,TRBV27,TRBJ1-1,NA,TGTGCCAGCAGTTTAGAACAGGGAGGCACTGAAGCTTTCTTT,CASSLEQGGTEAFF
TRBD1,TRBV7-9,TRBJ1-4,NA,TGTGCCAGCAGCTTATCGCCCCCGACAGGGGTTAGTAGAGCAACTAATGAAAAACTGTTTTTT,CASSLSPPTGVSRATNEKLFF
NA,TRBV12-3/TRBV12-4,TRBJ1-2,NA,TGTGCCAGCAGTCCCAGAGGCGACCTAGCTGGCTACACCTTC,CASSPRGDLAGYTF
NA,TRBV11-2,TRBJ1-6,NA,TGTGCCAGCAGCCTGGGACAATACCTCCACTTT,CASSLGQYLHF
NA,TRBV6-2/TRBV6-3,TRBJ2-7,once,TGTGCCAGCAGTTACCGCGGACAGAGCTCCTACGAGCAGTACTTC,CASSYRGQSSYEQYF
NA,TRBV6-5,TRBJ2-3,NA,TGTGCCAGCTCTGGGGGCCGGGGGGCAGATACGCAGTATTTT,CASSGGRGADTQYF
NA,TRBV5-1,TRBJ2-1,NA,TGCGCCAGCAGCTTGGGAACGTACAATGAGCAGTTCTTC,CASSLGTYNEQFF
NA,TRBV7-9,TRBJ1-2,many,TGTGCCAGCAGCTCCCAGCGCACCGCTAACTATGGCTACACCTTC,CASSSQRTANYGYTF
NA,TRBV7-9,TRBJ2-7,NA,TGTGCCAGCAGCCCTGTAATAGTCTACGAGCAGTACTTC,CASSPVIVYEQYF
NA,TRBV15,TRBJ1-4,NA,TGTGCCACCAGCAGTGTGCTTGGACTGTTTTTT,CATSSVLGLFF
TRBD2,TRBV18,TRBJ2-7,NA,TGTGCCAGCTCACCACCTAGGCGAGCGGGAATGTACGAGCAGTACTTC,CASSPPRRAGMYEQYF
TRBD1,TRBV5-6,TRBJ1-6,NA,TGTGCCAGCACCTTGGGACAGGGTAATTCACCCCTCCACTTT,CASTLGQGNSPLHF
NA,TRBV5-1,TRBJ1-4,few,TGCGCCAGCAGCTTCAGGGGAAATGAAAAACTGTTTTTT,CASSFRGNEKLFF
TRBD2,TRBV5-1,TRBJ2-2,few,TGCGCCAGCAGCTTGTACAGCGGGAGTCCCGGGGAGCTGTTTTTT,CASSLYSGSPGELFF
TRBD1,TRBV10-1,TRBJ1-4,NA,TGCGCCAGCAGTGACCTGACAGGGGTCAGTGAAAAACTGTTTTTT,CASSDLTGVSEKLFF
TRBD1,TRBV6-6,TRBJ2-5,few,TGTGCCAGCAGTCGGGCCGGGACAGGACAAGAGACCCAGTACTTC,CASSRAGTGQETQYF
NA,TRBV20-1,TRBJ1-1,many,TGCAGTGCTAGATTTTCTGAGGGGACTCCCACTGAAGCTTTCTTT,CSARFSEGTPTEAFF
TRBD1,TRBV5-1,TRBJ2-1,NA,TGCGCCAGCAGCTTAGGACAGGGGGCGCTTTATGAGCAGTTCTTC,CASSLGQGALYEQFF
TRBD1,TRBV28,TRBJ1-1,NA,TGTGCCAGCAGTTCCACGGGACAGGATTTCACTGAAGCTTTCTTT,CASSSTGQDFTEAFF
NA,TRBV11-2,TRBJ2-3,few,TGTGCCAGCAGTTACAAGACAGGCGGGTCACGCACAGATACGCAGTATTTT,CASSYKTGGSRTDTQYF
NA,TRBV29-1,TRBJ1-1,few,TGCAGCGTTGATTCCGGTAAAGAAGCTTTCTTT,CSVDSGKEAFF
NA,TRBV5-1,TRBJ1-6,few,TGCGCCAGCAGCTTGGCGAGTGGTAATTCACCCCTCCACTTT,CASSLASGNSPLHF
NA,TRBV10-3,TRBJ1-1,few,TGTGCCATCAGTGTTAAAGAAATGGGGGAGATGCTCACTGAAGCTTTCTTT,CAISVKEMGEMLTEAFF
NA,TRBV4-1,TRBJ1-6,NA,TGCGCCAGCAGCCAAGATATCCTTAGCTCCTATAATTCACCCCTCCACTTT,CASSQDILSSYNSPLHF
TRBD1,TRBV2,TRBJ2-7,few,TGTGCCAGCTCCAAAAACAGGGGGCTTGGCTACGAGCAGTACTTC,CASSKNRGLGYEQYF
NA,TRBV11-2,TRBJ2-2,NA,TGTGCCAGCAGCTTAATAAGCCAAAGAGGGGAGCTGTTTTTT,CASSLISQRGELFF
TRBD2,TRBV5-1,TRBJ2-3,once,TGCGCCAGCAGCTTGTCTAGCGGGACTCGAACAGATACGCAGTATTTT,CASSLSSGTRTDTQYF